Sequencing of this T cell receptor beta chain was carried out in a study of T cells in Graves' hyperthyroidism and ophthalmopathy. Regions amplified from RNA transcripts were the TCR beta CDR3 regions. HTBI primers were employed in a first-round RT-PCR of the TCR CDR3. TCRdb recomputed calls from the multiplex PCR reads with MiXCR, one row per CDR3 protein. The data show around 800,000 distinct CDR3 sequences, 38% seen once. The study based diagnoses on clinical symptoms, serum thyroxine and TRAb, thyroid ultrasound and orbital computed tomography. This receptor was identified in a man younger than 35 with Graves' hyperthyroidism. Input material: blood.

The CDR3 is CASSLEGVYYEQYF. CDR3 sequence (DNA): TGTGCCAGCAGCCTCGAGGGGGTTTACTACGAGCAGTACTTC. The chain is built from TRBV6-2 or TRBV6-3 and TRBJ2-7; D may be TRBD1 (6 bases). The CDR3 totals 14 residues. V was clipped by 6 bases and J by 3 bases, with 15 bases between them. Germline CDR1 is MNHEY and CDR2 is SVGEGT.